Presented here are 32 T cell receptor beta chains from one specimen sequenced in a study of cytomegalovirus exposure and HLA in healthy donors. Clones were sequenced by immunoSEQ multiplex PCR, and TCRdb holds only the in-frame ones, with some missing. In the table there are tens of thousands of clones, 96% of which are singletons. Sequenced: PBMCs. All receptors come from a woman under 30 in good health and CMV-seropositive.

This clone was counted a single time. The chain combines TRBV7-9 with TRBJ2-5; TRBD1 might be the D (5 bases). Germline lookup yields CDR1 SEHNR and CDR2 FQNEAQ (reference sequence). V lost 6 bases and J lost 1, with 12 bases in between. This CDR3 has 14 residues. The CDR3 nucleotides read TGTGCCAGCAGGGCCACAGGCAGCCAAGAGACCCAGTACTTC. Protein product: CASRATGSQETQYF.

The chain has TRBV30 and TRBJ2-7, with 8 positions matching TRBD2. The CDR3 has 13 amino acids. CDR1 is GTSNPN and CDR2 is SVGIG in the germline V gene (reference sequence). Germline trimming cut 2 bases from V and 2 bases from J; bases unmatched to any gene: 2. The CDR3 protein is CAWSQREPYEQYF. The DNA for the CDR3 is TGTGCCTGGAGTCAGCGGGAGCCCTACGAGCAGTACTTC. Complete variable domain (other parts from reference TRBV30 and TRBJ2-7): SQTIHQWPATLVQPVGSPLSLECTVEGTSNPNLYWYRQAAGRGLQLLFYSVGIGQISSEVPQNLSASRPQDRQFILSSKKLLLSDSGFYLCAWSQREPYEQYFGPGTRLTVT.

The chain recombines TRBV13 with TRBJ2-4; 8 positions match TRBD1. CDR1 and CDR2 from the germline V gene are PRHDT and FYEKMQ (reference sequence). Losses at the gene ends were 3 bases for V and 0 bases for J; bases not matched to a gene: 7. This CDR3 comprises 17 residues. The CDR3 region has the DNA TGTGCCAGCAGCTTTGCCGGACAGGGAAGAGCCAAAAACATTCAGTACTTC. Protein product: CASSFAGQGRAKNIQYF.

The V and J genes are TRBV2 and TRBJ1-2; a weak D match, TRBD1 (5 bases). The CDR3 runs 13 residues. CDR1 and CDR2 from the germline V gene are SNHLY and FYNNEI. The V end lost 6 bases, the J end lost 4 bases, and 12 bases lay between the germline ends. The CDR3 coding sequence is TGTGCCAGCAGCCTCGACAGTAGCTATGGCTACACCTTC. Translation gives CASSLDSSYGYTF.

This rearrangement joins TRBV27 to TRBJ1-1, with no clear D. Trimming removed 2 bases at V and 3 bases at J, with 10 bases between. Germline lookup yields CDR1 MNHEY and CDR2 SMNVEV (reference sequence). The length of the CDR3 is 14 residues. The CDR3 bases are TGTGCCAGCAGTTTAGTCGGTCAGGACACTGAAGCTTTCTTT. Protein product: CASSLVGQDTEAFF.

This chain uses TRBV11-2 with TRBJ2-1, with TRBD2 matching over 7 bases. The CDR3 is 16 amino acids. Per the germline V gene, CDR1 is SGHAT and CDR2 is FQNNGV. Trimming at V came to 3 bases and at J to 0 bases, leaving 5 bases not matched to a gene. CDR3 sequence (DNA): TGTGCCAGCAGCTTGAGAGGGAGGGCCTCCTACAATGAGCAGTTCTTC. As protein: CASSLRGRASYNEQFF. Full variable domain (outside the CDR3, taken from reference TRBV11-2 and TRBJ2-1): EAGVAQSPRYKIIEKRQSVAFWCNPISGHATLYWYQQILGQGPKLLIQFQNNGVVDDSQLPKDRFSAERLKGVDSTLKIQPAKLEDSAVYLCASSLRGRASYNEQFFGPGTRLTVL.

The chain has TRBV11-2 and TRBJ2-6, with D possibly matching TRBD1 (5 bases). CDR1 and CDR2 (germline): SGHAT, FQNNGV. The CDR3 has 17 residues. V dropped 7 bases and J dropped 4 bases, with 20 bases sitting between them. The CDR3 bases are TGTGCCAGCACCACGTTAAGGGGAAGAATCGGGGCCAACGTCCTGACTTTC. The encoded protein is CASTTLRGRIGANVLTF.

CDR3 DNA sequence: TGTGCCAGTAGGCCACAGGGTATCAATCAGCCCCAGCATTTT. Its protein is CASRPQGINQPQHF. The rearrangement links TRBV19 to TRBJ1-5; tentative D call: TRBD1 (6 bases). CDR3 size: 14 residues. V was shortened by 6 bases and J by 3 bases, with 12 bases between the two germline ends. Germline CDR1 reads LNHDA; CDR2 reads SQIVND (reference sequence). The entire variable domain, with the rest obtained from reference TRBV19 and TRBJ1-5, is as follows: DGGITQSPKYLFRKEGQNVTLSCEQNLNHDAMYWYRQDPGQGLRLIYYSQIVNDFQKGDIAEGYSVSREKKESFPLTVTSAQKNPTAFYLCASRPQGINQPQHFGDGTRLSIL.

The V and J genes are TRBV14 and TRBJ2-3; 8 positions agree with TRBD2. CDR3 length equals 18 residues. V was clipped by 0 bases and J by 2 bases; unmatched bases: 10. Germline-derived CDR1 and CDR2 are SGHDN and FVKESK. The CDR3: CASSQDGGAGAPTDTQYF. In DNA, the CDR3 is TGTGCCAGCAGCCAAGATGGGGGAGCGGGAGCGCCCACAGATACGCAGTATTTT. Drawing the rest from reference TRBV14 and TRBJ2-3, the complete variable domain is EAGVTQFPSHSVIEKGQTVTLRCDPISGHDNLYWYRRVMGKEIKFLLHFVKESKQDESGMPNNRFLAERTGGTYSTLKVQPAELEDSGVYFCASSQDGGAGAPTDTQYFGPGTRLTVL.

This rearrangement joins TRBV10-1 to TRBJ2-7; the match to TRBD2 covers 11 bases. The J segment lost 0 bases and the V segment lost 5 bases, leaving 3 bases of the junction unmatched. Looked up from germline, CDR1 is WNHNN and CDR2 is SYGVQD (reference sequence). This CDR3 has 15 amino acids. CDR3 nucleotides: TGCGCCAGCAGTTCGACTAGCGGGGTCTCCTACGAGCAGTACTTC. It translates to CASSSTSGVSYEQYF.

This chain uses TRBV30 with TRBJ2-3; a possible D gene is TRBD1 (5 bases). Germline-derived CDR1 and CDR2 are GTSNPN and SVGIG (reference sequence). CDR3 size: 11 residues. V lost 4 bases to trimming and J lost 14 bases, with 16 bases between them. The chain's CDR3 is CAWKRLQGRYF. The CDR3 nucleotides are TGTGCCTGGAAACGACTTCAGGGCAGGTATTTT. Full variable domain (rest looked up from reference TRBV30 and TRBJ2-3): SQTIHQWPATLVQPVGSPLSLECTVEGTSNPNLYWYRQAAGRGLQLLFYSVGIGQISSEVPQNLSASRPQDRQFILSSKKLLLSDSGFYLCAWKRLQGRYFGPGTRLTVL.

The chain links TRBV28 to TRBJ2-1; 10 bases match TRBD2. Germline trimming cut 5 bases from V and 5 bases from J; bases unmatched to any gene: 3. Germline V gene lookup returns CDR1 MDHEN and CDR2 SYDVKM. The CDR3 loop spans 14 amino acids. The CDR3 region is CASSVGTSDNEQFF. The CDR3 nucleotides read TGTGCCAGCAGTGTCGGGACTAGCGACAATGAGCAGTTCTTC.

The chain uses TRBV6-5 and TRBJ1-2; 7 nucleotides agree with TRBD1. The CDR3 has 12 amino acids. The trim removed 6 bases at V and 8 bases at J, leaving 6 bases unmatched. CDR1 is MNHEY, CDR2 SVGAGI, per germline. CDR3 DNA sequence: TGTGCCAGCAGCCTCGACAGGGTGGGCTACACCTTC. Its translation is CASSLDRVGYTF.

This clone appeared once. The chain couples TRBV2 to TRBJ1-1; 7 positions agree with TRBD1. Trimming took 11 bases from V and 4 from J; bases not matched to a gene: 10. There are 13 residues in the CDR3. CDR1 is SNHLY, CDR2 FYNNEI, per germline. CDR3 nucleotides: TGTGCCGGGGGACAGTCACGGGGCACTGAAGCTTTCTTT. This codes for CAGGQSRGTEAFF.

The rearrangement links TRBV19 to TRBJ2-5, with 10 bases identical to TRBD2. The J segment lost 4 bases and the V segment lost 6 bases, leaving 20 bases of the junction unmatched. CDR1 and CDR2 from the germline V gene are LNHDA and SQIVND (reference sequence). The CDR3 spans 19 residues. CDR3 protein: CASRGLPGRVAGGGETQYF. The DNA for the CDR3 is TGTGCCAGTAGGGGGTTGCCGGGACGGGTAGCGGGAGGCGGAGAGACCCAGTACTTC.

This clone was recorded once. The chain employs TRBV10-2 and TRBJ2-7; D perhaps matches TRBD1 (6 bases). Trimming took 7 bases from V and 2 from J, leaving 6 bases between them. CDR1 is WSHSY and CDR2 is SAAADI in the germline V gene. This CDR3 is built from 11 residues. The CDR3, as DNA: TGCGCCAGCACAGGGGCCTACGAGCAGTACTTC. Its protein is CASTGAYEQYF.

The chain has TRBV5-5 and TRBJ2-5; D remains ambiguous. Trimming took off 0 bases at V and 5 bases at J, with 14 bases between the two ends. This CDR3 has 15 amino acids. Germline V gives CDR1 SGHKS, CDR2 YYEKEE (reference sequence). The CDR3 DNA is TGTGCCAGCAGCTTGGAAGGTCATTGGGCGGAGACCCAGTACTTC. Protein product: CASSLEGHWAETQYF.

This clone was detected once. This rearrangement joins TRBV19 to TRBJ2-7; D possibly corresponds to TRBD1 (5 bases). This CDR3 comprises 13 residues. The germline V gene has CDR1 LNHDA and CDR2 SQIVND (reference sequence). Trimming stripped 2 bases from V and 5 bases from J, with 10 bases between. CDR3 amino acids: CASSIQGSNEQYF. The CDR3 DNA reads as TGTGCCAGTAGTATACAGGGTAGCAACGAGCAGTACTTC.

J is TRBJ1-1 and V is TRBV27; 7 nucleotides align to TRBD1. V lost 3 bases and J lost 0; bases outside the gene matches: 1. This CDR3 contains 14 residues. CDR1 is MNHEY and CDR2 is SMNVEV in the germline V gene (reference sequence). CDR3 nucleotides: TGTGCCAGCAGTTTTCAGGGGGTGAACACTGAAGCTTTCTTT. It specifies CASSFQGVNTEAFF.

The genes are TRBV6-5 and TRBJ1-5, with D uncertain. The ends were cut back, 4 bases at V and 2 bases at J, with 9 bases in the middle. The CDR3 loop spans 14 amino acids. Germline values: CDR1 MNHEY, CDR2 SVGAGI. In nucleotides, the CDR3 is TGTGCCAGCAGTTTCCTGGGCGGCAATCAGCCCCAGCATTTT. It codes for CASSFLGGNQPQHF.

The chain uses TRBV6-6 and TRBJ1-1, with 7 nucleotides matching TRBD1. Germline loops: CDR1 MNHNY, CDR2 SVGAGI (reference sequence). The junction had 6 bases not matched to a gene; V was cut back by 4 bases and J by 1 base. This CDR3 region has 15 residues. The DNA for the CDR3 is TGTGCCAGCAGTTCCCTAGGACAGGCGAACACTGAAGCTTTCTTT. Its translation is CASSSLGQANTEAFF.

The genes are TRBV10-1 and TRBJ1-2; 8 nucleotides align to TRBD1. Unmatched junction bases numbered 15, after V lost 7 bases and J lost 5 bases. CDR1 is WNHNN, CDR2 SYGVQD, per germline (reference sequence). The CDR3 consists of 16 residues. The CDR3 region has the DNA TGCGCCAGCACCACTAGGGCAGGGGGCTTGAGGTATGGCTACACCTTC. Its protein is CASTTRAGGLRYGYTF.

About this clone: Its ends do not fully match the called genes, so a read error is possible. This sequence joins TRBV2 and TRBJ1-5, with TRBD1 matching 7 bases. Germline loops: CDR1 SNHLY, CDR2 FYNNEI. The CDR3 spans 15 residues. Here the CDR3 reads CASREDRAGNQPQHF. The CDR3 nucleotides are TGTGCCAGCAGGGAAGACAGGGCTGGCAATCAGCCCCAGCATTTT.

The rearrangement links TRBV6-5 to TRBJ1-2; D might be TRBD1 (6 bases). Germline V gives CDR1 MNHEY, CDR2 SVGAGI. Trimming stripped 7 bases from V and 8 bases from J, with 14 bases between. The CDR3 sequence is 12 residues long. The CDR3 reads CASKQTGKGYTF. The CDR3 nucleotides are TGTGCCAGCAAACAAACAGGGAAAGGCTACACCTTC.

This chain links TRBV19 with TRBJ2-1, with a tentative D call TRBD1 (6 bases). The CDR3 loop spans 13 amino acids. The V gene lost 2 bases and the J gene lost 7 bases, with 9 bases spanning the gap. CDR1 LNHDA and CDR2 SQIVND come from the germline V gene (reference sequence). CDR3 sequence (DNA): TGTGCCAGTAGTATAACAGGGTTGAATGAGCAGTTCTTC. Encoded protein: CASSITGLNEQFF.

The genes are TRBV7-9 and TRBJ2-2, with D possibly being TRBD2 (6 bases). With 4 bases removed from V and 5 bases from J, the gap between germline ends came to 17 bases. The CDR3 spans 16 residues. Germline V CDR1 and CDR2: SEHNR, FQNEAQ (reference sequence). The CDR3 coding sequence is TGTGCCAGCAGCTCCCAAAAGCGGGCGGTTACCGGGGAGCTGTTTTTT. Its protein product is CASSSQKRAVTGELFF.

The rearrangement uses TRBV5-4 and TRBJ2-3; D is perhaps TRBD2 (6 bases). Germline-derived CDR1 and CDR2 are SGHNT and YYREEE (reference sequence). The CDR3 sequence is 15 residues long. The V gene lost 0 bases and the J gene lost 0 bases, with 8 bases spanning the gap. The CDR3 nucleotides read TGTGCCAGCAGCTTGGGCGCGGGGAGCACAGATACGCAGTATTTT. Protein product: CASSLGAGSTDTQYF.

The chain joins TRBV2 to TRBJ2-6, with 12 nucleotides matching TRBD1. The CDR3 is made up of 15 amino acids. Germline assignment: CDR1 SNHLY and CDR2 FYNNEI. Trimming cost V 11 bases and J 1 base; bases outside gene matches: 3. CDR3 in DNA: TGTGCCGGGGGACAGGGGGCGTCTGGGGCCAACGTCCTGACTTTC. Protein sequence: CAGGQGASGANVLTF.

The chain joins TRBV5-1 to TRBJ2-2; D may be TRBD2 (6 bases). V lost 3 bases and J lost 2, with 11 bases in between. Germline assignment: CDR1 SGHRS and CDR2 YFSETQ. The CDR3 contains 15 residues. In DNA form, the CDR3 reads TGCGCCAGCAGCTCCGGGACTCGAAACACCGGGGAGCTGTTTTTT. Translated: CASSSGTRNTGELFF.

The gene calls are TRBV19 and TRBJ1-2; 10 positions agree with TRBD1. The trim removed 6 bases at V and 8 bases at J, leaving 12 bases unmatched. Germline loops: CDR1 LNHDA, CDR2 SQIVND (reference sequence). The CDR3 sequence is 15 residues long. CDR3 nucleotide sequence: TGTGCCAGTAGACGACAGGGGGCGCGGGTTCAGGGCTACACCTTC. The encoded protein is CASRRQGARVQGYTF.

This clone appeared a single time. The J gene is TRBJ2-1, the V gene TRBV5-1; 7 bases match TRBD2. V gave up 0 bases and J gave up 8 bases; unmatched junction bases: 8. Germline values: CDR1 SGHRS, CDR2 YFSETQ. The CDR3 runs 15 residues. DNA for the CDR3: TGCGCCAGCAGCTTGGGGGGAGGCGGGAGCTATGAGCAGTTCTTC. It yields the protein CASSLGGGGSYEQFF.

The gene calls are TRBV5-6 and TRBJ2-1; 14 bases align to TRBD2. The V gene's germline CDR1 is SGHDT and CDR2 YYEEEE. V shed 2 bases, J shed 5 bases, and the junction held 3 bases outside the gene matches. CDR3 length equals 16 residues. The CDR3 DNA is TGTGCCAGCAGCTTCCGGACTAGCGGGAGGAACAATGAGCAGTTCTTC. This encodes CASSFRTSGRNNEQFF.